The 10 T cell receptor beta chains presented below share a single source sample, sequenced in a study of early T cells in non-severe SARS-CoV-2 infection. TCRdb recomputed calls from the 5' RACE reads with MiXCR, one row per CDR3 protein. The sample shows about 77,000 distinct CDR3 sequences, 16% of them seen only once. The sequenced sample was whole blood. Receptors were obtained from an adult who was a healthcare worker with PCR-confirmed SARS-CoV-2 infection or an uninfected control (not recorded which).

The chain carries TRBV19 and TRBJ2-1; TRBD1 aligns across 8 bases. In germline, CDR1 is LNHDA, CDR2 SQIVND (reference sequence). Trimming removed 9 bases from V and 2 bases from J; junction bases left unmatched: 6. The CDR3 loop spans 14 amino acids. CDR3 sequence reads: CASGQGIPYNEQFF. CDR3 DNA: TGTGCCAGCGGACAGGGAATCCCCTACAATGAGCAGTTCTTC.

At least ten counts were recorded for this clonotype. In DNA form, the CDR3 reads TGCAGTGCTAGAGCTCAGGGCGGTGCGGGGAATCAGCCCCAGCATTTT. This gives the protein CSARAQGGAGNQPQHF. The J gene is TRBJ1-5, the V gene TRBV20-1, with D perhaps TRBD1 (5 bases). Germline assignment: CDR1 DFQATT and CDR2 SNEGSKA (reference sequence). V was shortened by 1 base and J by 4 bases, with 17 bases between the two germline ends. This CDR3 spans 16 amino acids.

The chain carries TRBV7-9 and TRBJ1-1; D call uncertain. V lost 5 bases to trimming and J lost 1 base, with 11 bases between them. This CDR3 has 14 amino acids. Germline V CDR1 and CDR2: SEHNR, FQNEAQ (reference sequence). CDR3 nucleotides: TGTGCCAGCAGCCCCTATAGGGAGAACACTGAAGCTTTCTTT. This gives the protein CASSPYRENTEAFF.

CDR3 protein: CASSIGQAPLNEQYF. CDR3 bases: TGTGCCAGTAGTATCGGTCAGGCGCCGCTCAACGAGCAGTACTTC. The V call is TRBV19, the J call TRBJ2-7; unclear D gene. V was shortened by 3 bases and J by 5 bases, with 17 bases between the two germline ends. The germline V gene encodes CDR1 LNHDA and CDR2 SQIVND (reference sequence). The length of the CDR3 is 15 residues. Filled out from reference TRBV19 and TRBJ2-7, the complete variable domain reads DGGITQSPKYLFRKEGQNVTLSCEQNLNHDAMYWYRQDPGQGLRLIYYSQIVNDFQKGDIAEGYSVSREKKESFPLTVTSAQKNPTAFYLCASSIGQAPLNEQYFGPGTRLTVT.

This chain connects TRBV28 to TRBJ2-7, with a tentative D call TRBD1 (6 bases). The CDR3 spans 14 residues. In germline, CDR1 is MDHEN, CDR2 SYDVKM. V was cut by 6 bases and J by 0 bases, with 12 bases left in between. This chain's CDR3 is CASRGQKGSYEQYF. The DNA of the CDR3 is TGTGCCAGCAGAGGACAGAAGGGCTCCTACGAGCAGTACTTC.

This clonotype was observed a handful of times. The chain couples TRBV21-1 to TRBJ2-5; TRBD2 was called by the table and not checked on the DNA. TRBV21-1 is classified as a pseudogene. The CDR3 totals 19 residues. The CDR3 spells CASSKKSPRLAGVGETQYF. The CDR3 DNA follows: TGTGCCAGCAGCAAGAAATCCCCACGACTAGCGGGGGTAGGAGAGACCCAGTACTTC.

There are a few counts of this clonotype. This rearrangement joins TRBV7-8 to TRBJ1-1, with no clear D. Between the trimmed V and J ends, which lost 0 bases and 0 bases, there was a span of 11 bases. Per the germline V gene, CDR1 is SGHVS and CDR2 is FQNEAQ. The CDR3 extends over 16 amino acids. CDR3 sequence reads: CASSLARARMNTEAFF. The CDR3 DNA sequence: TGTGCCAGCAGCTTAGCGCGGGCGAGAATGAACACTGAAGCTTTCTTT.

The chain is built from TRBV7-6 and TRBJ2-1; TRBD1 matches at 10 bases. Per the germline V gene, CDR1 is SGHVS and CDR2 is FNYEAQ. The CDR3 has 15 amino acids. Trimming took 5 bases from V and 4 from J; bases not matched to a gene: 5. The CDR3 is CASSRTGGGYNEQFF. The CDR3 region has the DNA TGTGCCAGCAGCCGGACAGGGGGGGGATACAATGAGCAGTTCTTC.

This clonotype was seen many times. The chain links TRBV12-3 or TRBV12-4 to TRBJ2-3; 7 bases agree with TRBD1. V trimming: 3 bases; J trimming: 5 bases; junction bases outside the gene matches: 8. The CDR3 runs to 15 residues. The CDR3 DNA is TGTGCCAGCAGTTTGACAGGGCCCGCGAGAGATACGCAGTATTTT. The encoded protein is CASSLTGPARDTQYF.

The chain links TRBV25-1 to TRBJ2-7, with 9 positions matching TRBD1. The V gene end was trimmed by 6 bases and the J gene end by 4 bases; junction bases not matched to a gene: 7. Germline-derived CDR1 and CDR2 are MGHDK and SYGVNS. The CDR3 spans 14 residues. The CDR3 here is CASRSGTGLYEQYF. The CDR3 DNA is TGTGCCAGCAGATCCGGGACAGGGTTGTACGAGCAGTACTTC.